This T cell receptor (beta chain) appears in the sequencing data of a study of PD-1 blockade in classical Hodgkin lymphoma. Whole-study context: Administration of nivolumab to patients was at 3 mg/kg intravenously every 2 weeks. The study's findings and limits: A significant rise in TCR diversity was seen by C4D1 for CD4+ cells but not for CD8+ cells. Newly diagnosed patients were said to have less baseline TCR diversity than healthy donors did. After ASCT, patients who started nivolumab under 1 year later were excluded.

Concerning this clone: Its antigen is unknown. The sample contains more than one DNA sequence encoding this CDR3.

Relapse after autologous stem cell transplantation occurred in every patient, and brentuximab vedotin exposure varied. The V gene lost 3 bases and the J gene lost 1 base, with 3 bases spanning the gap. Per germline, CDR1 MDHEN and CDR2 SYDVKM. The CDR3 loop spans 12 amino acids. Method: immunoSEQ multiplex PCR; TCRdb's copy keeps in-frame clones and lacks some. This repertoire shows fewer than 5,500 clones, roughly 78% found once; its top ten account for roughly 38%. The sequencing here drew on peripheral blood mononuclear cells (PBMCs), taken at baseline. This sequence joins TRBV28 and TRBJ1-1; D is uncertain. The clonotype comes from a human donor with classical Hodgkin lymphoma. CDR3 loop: CASSLKNTEAFF. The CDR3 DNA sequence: TGTGCCAGCAGTTTGAAGAACACTGAAGCTTTCTTT. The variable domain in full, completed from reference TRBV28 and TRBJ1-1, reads DVKVTQSSRYLVKRTGEKVFLECVQDMDHENMFWYRQDPGLGLRLIYFSYDVKMKEKGDIPEGYSVSREKKERFSLILESASTNQTSMYLCASSLKNTEAFFGQGTRLTVV.